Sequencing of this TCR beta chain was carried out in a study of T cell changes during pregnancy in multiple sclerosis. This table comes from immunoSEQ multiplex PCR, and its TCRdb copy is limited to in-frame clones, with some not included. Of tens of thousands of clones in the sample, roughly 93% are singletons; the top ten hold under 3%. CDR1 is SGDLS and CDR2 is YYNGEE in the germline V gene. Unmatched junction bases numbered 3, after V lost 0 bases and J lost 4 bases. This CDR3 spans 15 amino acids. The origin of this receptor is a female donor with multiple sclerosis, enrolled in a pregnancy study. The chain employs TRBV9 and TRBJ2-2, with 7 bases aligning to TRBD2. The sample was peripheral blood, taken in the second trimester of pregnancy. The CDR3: CASSVAGEGTGELFF. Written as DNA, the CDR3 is TGTGCCAGCAGCGTAGCCGGGGAGGGCACCGGGGAGCTGTTTTTT.